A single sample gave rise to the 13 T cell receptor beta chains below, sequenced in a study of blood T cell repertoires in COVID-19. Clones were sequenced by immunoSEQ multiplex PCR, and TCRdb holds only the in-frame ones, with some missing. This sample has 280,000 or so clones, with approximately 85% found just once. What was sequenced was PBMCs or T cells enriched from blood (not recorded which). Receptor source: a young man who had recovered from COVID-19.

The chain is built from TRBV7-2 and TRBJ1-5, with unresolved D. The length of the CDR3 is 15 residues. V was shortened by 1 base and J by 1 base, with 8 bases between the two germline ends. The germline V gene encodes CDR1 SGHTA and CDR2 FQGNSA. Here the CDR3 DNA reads TGTGCCAGCAGCTTAGTCGGGGAAAGCAATCAGCCCCAGCATTTT. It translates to CASSLVGESNQPQHF.

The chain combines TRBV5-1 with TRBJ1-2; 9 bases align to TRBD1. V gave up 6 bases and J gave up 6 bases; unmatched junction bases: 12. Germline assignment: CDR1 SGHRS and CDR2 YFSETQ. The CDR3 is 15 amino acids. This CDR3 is CASTPLTGGGNGYTF. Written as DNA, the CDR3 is TGCGCCAGCACGCCCTTAACAGGGGGCGGAAATGGCTACACCTTC.

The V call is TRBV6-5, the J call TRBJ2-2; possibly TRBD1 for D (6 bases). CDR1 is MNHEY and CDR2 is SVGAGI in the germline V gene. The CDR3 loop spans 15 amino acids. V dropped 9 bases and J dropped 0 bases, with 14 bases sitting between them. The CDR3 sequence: CASKPGTTNTGELFF. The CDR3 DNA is TGTGCCAGTAAGCCAGGGACAACGAACACCGGGGAGCTGTTTTTT.

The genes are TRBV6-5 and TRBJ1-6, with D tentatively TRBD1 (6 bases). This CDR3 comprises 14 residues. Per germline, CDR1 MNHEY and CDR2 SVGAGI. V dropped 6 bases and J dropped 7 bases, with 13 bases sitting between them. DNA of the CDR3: TGTGCCAGCAGCCGGACAGCCGTCAATTCACCCCTCCACTTT. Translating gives CASSRTAVNSPLHF.

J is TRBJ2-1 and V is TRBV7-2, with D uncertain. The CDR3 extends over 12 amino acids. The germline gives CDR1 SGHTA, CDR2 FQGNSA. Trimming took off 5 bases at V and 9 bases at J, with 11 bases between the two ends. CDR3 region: CASSVRTGEQFF. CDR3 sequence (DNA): TGTGCCAGCAGCGTACGTACGGGTGAGCAGTTCTTC.

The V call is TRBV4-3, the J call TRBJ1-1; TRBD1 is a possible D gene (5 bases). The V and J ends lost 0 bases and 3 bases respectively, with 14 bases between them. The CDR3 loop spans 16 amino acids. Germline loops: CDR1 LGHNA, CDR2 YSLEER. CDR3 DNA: TGCGCCAGCAGCCAAGATCTCAGGGAATGGTACACTGAAGCTTTCTTT. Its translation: CASSQDLREWYTEAFF.

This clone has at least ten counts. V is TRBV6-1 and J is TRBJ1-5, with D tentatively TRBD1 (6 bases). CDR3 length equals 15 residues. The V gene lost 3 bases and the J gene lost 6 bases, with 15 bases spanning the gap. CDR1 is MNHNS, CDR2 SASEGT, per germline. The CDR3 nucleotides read TGTGCCAGCAGTGATTTATTTGGGGGCGGTCAGCCCCAGCATTTT. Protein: CASSDLFGGGQPQHF.

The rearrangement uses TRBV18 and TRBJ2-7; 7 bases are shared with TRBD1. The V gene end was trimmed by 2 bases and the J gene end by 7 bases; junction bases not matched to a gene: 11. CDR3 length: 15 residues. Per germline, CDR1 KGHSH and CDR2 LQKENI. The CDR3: CASSPNRGRPGEQYF. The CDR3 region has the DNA TGTGCCAGCTCACCAAACAGGGGACGCCCCGGGGAGCAGTACTTC.

The CDR3 here is CATSPPEGYTEAFF. DNA for the CDR3: TGTGCCACCAGCCCACCCGAGGGTTACACTGAAGCTTTCTTT. J is TRBJ1-1 and V is TRBV15; D gene uncertain. V lost 5 bases and J lost 3, with 13 bases in between. This CDR3 comprises 14 residues. Germline-derived CDR1 and CDR2 are LNHNV and YYDKDF (reference sequence).

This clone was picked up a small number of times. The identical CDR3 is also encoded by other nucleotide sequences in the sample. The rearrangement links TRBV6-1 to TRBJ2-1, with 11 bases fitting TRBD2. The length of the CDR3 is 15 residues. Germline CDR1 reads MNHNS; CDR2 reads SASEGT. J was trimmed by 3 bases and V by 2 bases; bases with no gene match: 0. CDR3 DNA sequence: TGTGCCAGCAGTGAACTAGCGGGGGGCTACAATGAGCAGTTCTTC. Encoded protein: CASSELAGGYNEQFF.

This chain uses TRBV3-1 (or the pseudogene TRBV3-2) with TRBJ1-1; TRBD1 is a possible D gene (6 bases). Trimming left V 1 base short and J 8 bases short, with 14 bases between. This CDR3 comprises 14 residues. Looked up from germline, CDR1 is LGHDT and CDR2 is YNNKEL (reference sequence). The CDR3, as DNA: TGTGCCAGCAGCCAAGTTTACAGGGAAGGCGAAGCTTTCTTT. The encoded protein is CASSQVYREGEAFF.

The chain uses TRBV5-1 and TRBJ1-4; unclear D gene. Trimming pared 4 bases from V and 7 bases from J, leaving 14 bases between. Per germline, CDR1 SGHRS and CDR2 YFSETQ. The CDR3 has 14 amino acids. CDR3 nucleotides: TGCGCCAGCAGCCCCGCGAGTCGGGGTGAAAAACTGTTTTTT. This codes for CASSPASRGEKLFF.

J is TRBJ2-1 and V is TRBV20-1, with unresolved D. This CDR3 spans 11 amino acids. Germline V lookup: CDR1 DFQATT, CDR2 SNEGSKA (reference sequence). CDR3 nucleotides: TGCAGCGGCAGGTTCTACAATGAGCAGTTCTTC. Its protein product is CSGRFYNEQFF.